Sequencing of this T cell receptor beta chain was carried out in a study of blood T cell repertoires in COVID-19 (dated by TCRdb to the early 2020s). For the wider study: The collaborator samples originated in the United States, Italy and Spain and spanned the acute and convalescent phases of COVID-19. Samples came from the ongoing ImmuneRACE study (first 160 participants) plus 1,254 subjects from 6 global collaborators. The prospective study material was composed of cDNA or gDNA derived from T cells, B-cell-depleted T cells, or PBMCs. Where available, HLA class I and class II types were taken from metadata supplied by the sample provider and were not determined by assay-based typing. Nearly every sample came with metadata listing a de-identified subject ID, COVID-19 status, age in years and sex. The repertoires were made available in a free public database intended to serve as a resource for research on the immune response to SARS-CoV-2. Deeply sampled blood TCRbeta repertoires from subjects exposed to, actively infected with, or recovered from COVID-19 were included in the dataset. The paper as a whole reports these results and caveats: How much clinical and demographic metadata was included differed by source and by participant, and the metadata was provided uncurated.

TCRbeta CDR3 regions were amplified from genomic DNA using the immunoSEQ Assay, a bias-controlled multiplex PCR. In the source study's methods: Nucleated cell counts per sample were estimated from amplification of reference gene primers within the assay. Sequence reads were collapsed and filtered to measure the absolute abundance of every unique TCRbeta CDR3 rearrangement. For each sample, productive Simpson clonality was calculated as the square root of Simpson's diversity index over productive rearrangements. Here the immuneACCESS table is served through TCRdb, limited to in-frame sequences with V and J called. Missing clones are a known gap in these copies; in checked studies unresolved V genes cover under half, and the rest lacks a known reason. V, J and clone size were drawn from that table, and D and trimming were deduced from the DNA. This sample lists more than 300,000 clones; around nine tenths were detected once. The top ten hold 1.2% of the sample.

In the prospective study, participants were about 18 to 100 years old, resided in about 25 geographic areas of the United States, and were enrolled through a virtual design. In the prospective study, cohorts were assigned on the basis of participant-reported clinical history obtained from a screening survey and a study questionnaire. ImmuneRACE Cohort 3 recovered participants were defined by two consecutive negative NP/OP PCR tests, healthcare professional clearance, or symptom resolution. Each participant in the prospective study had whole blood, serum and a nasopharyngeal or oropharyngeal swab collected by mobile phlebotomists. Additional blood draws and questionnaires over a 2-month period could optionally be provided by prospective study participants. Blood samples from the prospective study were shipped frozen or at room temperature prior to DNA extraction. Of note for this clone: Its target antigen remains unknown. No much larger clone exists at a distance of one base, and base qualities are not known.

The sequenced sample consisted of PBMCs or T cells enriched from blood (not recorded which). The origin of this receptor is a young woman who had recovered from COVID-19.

The sequenced DNA is TGTGCCAGTAGGAGGGTGCAATCATTTAACACCGGGGAGCTGTTTTTT. Protein translation: CASRRVQSFNTGELFF. This chain is built from TRBV19 and TRBJ2-2; TRBD2 could be the D gene, as 5 bases match. V lost 6 bases and J lost 2 bases; the stretch between them is 16 bases long. Inclusive of the bounding cysteine and phenylalanine, the CDR3 is 16 residues long. Only the CDR3 region is kept as DNA, spanning 48 bases read in frame from base 1. Taken from the germline V gene (reference sequence), the CDR1 and CDR2 loops are LNHDA and SQIVND. Full variable domain (CDR3 extended with the reference TRBV19 and TRBJ2-2 proteins): DGGITQSPKYLFRKEGQNVTLSCEQNLNHDAMYWYRQDPGQGLRLIYYSQIVNDFQKGDIAEGYSVSREKKESFPLTVTSAQKNPTAFYLCASRRVQSFNTGELFFGEGSRLTVL.